This T cell receptor beta chain was identified in a study of blood T cell repertoires in COVID-19. Study at large: The cDNA or gDNA used as material had been derived from T cells, B-cell-depleted T cells, or PBMCs.

CDR1 KGHSH and CDR2 LQKENI come from the germline V gene. The CDR3 covers 15 residues. V dropped 1 base and J dropped 2; count of bases not matched to a gene: 2. Original data processing: For nucleated cells, counts were estimated from reference gene primer amplification. TCRdb's table, derived via immunoSEQ multiplex PCR, lists solely in-frame clones and lacks some. Clonal size and the V and J genes are those of that table, whereas D and trimming came from the DNA. Altogether about 100,000 clones are present, roughly nine tenths being singletons, with the ten largest covering approximately 1.6%. Sequenced input: peripheral blood. This chain links TRBV18 with TRBJ1-3; 7 bases align to TRBD1. The source is a human donor with active COVID-19. The donor label of this sample is uncertain. DNA for the CDR3: TGTGCCAGCTCACCACAGGGGGCTACTGGAAACACCATATATTTT. This sequence encodes CASSPQGATGNTIYF.